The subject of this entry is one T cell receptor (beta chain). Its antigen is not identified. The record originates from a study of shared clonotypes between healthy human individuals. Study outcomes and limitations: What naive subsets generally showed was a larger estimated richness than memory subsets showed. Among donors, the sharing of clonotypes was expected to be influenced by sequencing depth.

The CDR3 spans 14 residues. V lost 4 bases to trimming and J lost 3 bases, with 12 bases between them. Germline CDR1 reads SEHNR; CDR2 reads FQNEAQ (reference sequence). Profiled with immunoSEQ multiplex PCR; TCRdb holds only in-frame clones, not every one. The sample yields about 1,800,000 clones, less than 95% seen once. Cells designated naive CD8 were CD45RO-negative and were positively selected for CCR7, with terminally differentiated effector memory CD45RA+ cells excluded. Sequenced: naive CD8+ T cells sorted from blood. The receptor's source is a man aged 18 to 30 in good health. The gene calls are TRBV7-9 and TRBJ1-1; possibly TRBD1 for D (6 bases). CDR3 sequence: CASSSHRQDTEAFF. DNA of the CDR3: TGTGCCAGCAGCTCCCACCGACAGGACACTGAAGCTTTCTTT.